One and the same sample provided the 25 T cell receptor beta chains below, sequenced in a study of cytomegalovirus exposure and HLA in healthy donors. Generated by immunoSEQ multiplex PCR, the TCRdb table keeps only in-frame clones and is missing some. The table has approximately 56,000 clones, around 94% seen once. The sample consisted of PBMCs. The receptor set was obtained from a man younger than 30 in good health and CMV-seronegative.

As DNA, the CDR3 is TGTGCCAGCAGCTTAGGGCTAGCGGGAGTACACGAGCAGTTCTTC. It is translated as CASSLGLAGVHEQFF. V usage is TRBV7-2 and J usage is TRBJ2-1, with 10 bases fitting TRBD2. The length of the CDR3 is 15 residues. Germline-derived CDR1 and CDR2 are SGHTA and FQGNSA. The J segment lost 10 bases and the V segment lost 1 base, leaving 7 bases of the junction unmatched.

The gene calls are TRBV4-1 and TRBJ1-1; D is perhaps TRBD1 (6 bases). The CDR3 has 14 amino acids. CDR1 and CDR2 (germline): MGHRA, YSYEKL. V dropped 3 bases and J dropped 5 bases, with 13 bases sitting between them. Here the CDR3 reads CASSQPNRVTEAFF. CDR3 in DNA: TGCGCCAGCAGCCAGCCGAACAGGGTTACTGAAGCTTTCTTT.

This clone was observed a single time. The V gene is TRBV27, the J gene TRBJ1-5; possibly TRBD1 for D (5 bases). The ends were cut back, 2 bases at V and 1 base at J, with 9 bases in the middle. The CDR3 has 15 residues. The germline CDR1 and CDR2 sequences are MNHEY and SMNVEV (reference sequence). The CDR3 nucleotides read TGTGCCAGCAGTTTAGGGGGGGGGAGCAATCAGCCCCAGCATTTT. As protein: CASSLGGGSNQPQHF.

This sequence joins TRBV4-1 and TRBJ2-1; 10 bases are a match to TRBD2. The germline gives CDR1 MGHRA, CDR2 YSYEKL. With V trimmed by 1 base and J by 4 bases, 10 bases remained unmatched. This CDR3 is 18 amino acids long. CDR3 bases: TGCGCCAGCAGCCAAGGGGGGGCGAGCGGGAGGGATTACAATGAGCAGTTCTTC. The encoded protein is CASSQGGASGRDYNEQFF.

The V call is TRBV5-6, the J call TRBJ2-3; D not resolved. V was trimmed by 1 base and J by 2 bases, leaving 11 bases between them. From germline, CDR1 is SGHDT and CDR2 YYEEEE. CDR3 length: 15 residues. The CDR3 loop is CASSLYAGNTDTQYF. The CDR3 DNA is TGTGCCAGCAGCTTGTATGCAGGAAACACAGATACGCAGTATTTT. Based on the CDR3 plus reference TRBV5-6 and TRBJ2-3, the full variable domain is DAGVTQSPTHLIKTRGQQVTLRCSPKSGHDTVSWYQQALGQGPQFIFQYYEEEERQRGNFPDRFSGHQFPNYSSELNVNALLLGDSALYLCASSLYAGNTDTQYFGPGTRLTVL.

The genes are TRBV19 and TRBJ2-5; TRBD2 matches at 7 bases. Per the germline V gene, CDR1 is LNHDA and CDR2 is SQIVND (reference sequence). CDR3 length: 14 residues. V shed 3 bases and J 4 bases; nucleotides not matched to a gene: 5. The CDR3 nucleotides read TGTGCCAGTAGTATCGCTCCTAGCGGAGAGACCCAGTACTTC. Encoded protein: CASSIAPSGETQYF.

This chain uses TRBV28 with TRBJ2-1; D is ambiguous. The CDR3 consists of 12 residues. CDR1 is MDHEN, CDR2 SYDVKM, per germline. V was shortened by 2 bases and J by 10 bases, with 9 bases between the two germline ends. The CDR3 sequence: CASSLGVGEQFF. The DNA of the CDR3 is TGTGCCAGCAGTTTAGGAGTCGGCGAGCAGTTCTTC.

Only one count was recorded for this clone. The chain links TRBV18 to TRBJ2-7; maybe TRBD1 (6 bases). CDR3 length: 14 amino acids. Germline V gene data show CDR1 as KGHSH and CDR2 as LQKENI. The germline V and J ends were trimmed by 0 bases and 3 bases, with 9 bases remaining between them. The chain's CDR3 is CASSPPAGDYEQYF. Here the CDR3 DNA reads TGTGCCAGCTCACCACCGGCAGGGGACTACGAGCAGTACTTC.

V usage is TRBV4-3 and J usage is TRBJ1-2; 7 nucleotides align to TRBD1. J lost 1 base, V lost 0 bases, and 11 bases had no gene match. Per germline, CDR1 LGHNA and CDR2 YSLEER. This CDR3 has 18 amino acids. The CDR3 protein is CASSQELGDRAVNYGYTF. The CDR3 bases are TGCGCCAGCAGCCAAGAATTGGGAGACAGGGCCGTTAACTATGGCTACACCTTC.

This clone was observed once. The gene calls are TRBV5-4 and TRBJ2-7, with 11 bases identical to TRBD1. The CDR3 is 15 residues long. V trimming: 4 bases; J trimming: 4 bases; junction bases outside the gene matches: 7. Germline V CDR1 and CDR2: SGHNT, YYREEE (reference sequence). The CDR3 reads CASSPDRGLAYEQYF. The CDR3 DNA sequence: TGTGCCAGCAGCCCGGACAGGGGGCTAGCGTACGAGCAGTACTTC.

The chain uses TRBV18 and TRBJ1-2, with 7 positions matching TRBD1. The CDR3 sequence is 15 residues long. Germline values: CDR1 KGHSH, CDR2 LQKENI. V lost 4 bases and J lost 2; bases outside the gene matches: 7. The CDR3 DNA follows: TGTGCCAGCTCACTAGATCGACAGGGAAACTATGGCTACACCTTC. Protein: CASSLDRQGNYGYTF.

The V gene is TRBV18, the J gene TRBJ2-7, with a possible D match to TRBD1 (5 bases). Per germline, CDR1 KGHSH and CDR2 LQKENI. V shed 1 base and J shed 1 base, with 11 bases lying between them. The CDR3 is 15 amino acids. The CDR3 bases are TGTGCCAGCTCACCACGGGCAGGGTCTTCCTACGAGCAGTACTTC. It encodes CASSPRAGSSYEQYF.

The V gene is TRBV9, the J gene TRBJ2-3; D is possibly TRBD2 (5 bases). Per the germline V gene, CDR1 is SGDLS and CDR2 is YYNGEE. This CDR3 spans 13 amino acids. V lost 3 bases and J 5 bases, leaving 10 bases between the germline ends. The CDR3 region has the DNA TGTGCCAGCAGCGGGGAGTTTCTAGATACGCAGTATTTT. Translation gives CASSGEFLDTQYF.

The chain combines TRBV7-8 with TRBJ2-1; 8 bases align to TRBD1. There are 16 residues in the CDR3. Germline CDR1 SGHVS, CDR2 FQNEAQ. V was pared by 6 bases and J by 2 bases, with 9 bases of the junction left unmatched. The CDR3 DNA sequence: TGTGCCAGCAGTCCAGGCGCGGGACAGGCCTACAATGAGCAGTTCTTC. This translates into CASSPGAGQAYNEQFF.

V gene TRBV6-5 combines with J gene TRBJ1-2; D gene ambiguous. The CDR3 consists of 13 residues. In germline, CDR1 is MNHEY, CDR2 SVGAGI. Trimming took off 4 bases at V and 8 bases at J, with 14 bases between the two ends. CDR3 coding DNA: TGTGCCAGCAGTTCGTCAGGCTCGGTCGGCTACACCTTC. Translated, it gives CASSSSGSVGYTF.

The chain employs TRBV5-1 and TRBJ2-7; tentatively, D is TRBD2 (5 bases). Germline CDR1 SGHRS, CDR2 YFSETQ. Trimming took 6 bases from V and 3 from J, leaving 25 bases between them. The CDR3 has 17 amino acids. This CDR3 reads CASTYTRDPGTHYEQYF. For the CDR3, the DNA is TGCGCCAGCACCTACACTCGCGACCCGGGAACCCACTACGAGCAGTACTTC. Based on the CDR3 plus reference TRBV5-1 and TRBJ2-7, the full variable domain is KAGVTQTPRYLIKTRGQQVTLSCSPISGHRSVSWYQQTPGQGLQFLFEYFSETQRNKGNFPGRFSGRQFSNSRSEMNVSTLELGDSALYLCASTYTRDPGTHYEQYFGPGTRLTVT.

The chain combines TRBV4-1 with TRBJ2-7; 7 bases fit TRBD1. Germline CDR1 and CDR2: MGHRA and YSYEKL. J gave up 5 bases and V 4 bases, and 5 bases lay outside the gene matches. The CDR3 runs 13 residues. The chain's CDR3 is CASSLTGTDEQYF. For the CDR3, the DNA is TGCGCCAGCAGCCTGACCGGGACAGACGAGCAGTACTTC.

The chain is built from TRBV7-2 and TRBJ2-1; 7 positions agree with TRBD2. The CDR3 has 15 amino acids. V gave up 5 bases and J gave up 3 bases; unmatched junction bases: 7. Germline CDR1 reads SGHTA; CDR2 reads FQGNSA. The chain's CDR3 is CASSALADFYNEQFF. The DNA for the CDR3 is TGTGCCAGCAGCGCGCTAGCGGACTTCTACAATGAGCAGTTCTTC.

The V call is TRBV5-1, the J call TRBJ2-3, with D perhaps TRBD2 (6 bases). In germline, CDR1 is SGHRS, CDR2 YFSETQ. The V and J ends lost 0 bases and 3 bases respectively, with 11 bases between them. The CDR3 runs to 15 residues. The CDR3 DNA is TGCGCCAGCAGCTTGGCGGGAGTCATAACAGATACGCAGTATTTT. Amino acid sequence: CASSLAGVITDTQYF.

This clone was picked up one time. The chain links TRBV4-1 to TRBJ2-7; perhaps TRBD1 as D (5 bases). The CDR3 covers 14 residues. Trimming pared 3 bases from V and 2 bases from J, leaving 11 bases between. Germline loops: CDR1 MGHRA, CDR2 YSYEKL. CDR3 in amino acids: CASSQVTGTYEQYF. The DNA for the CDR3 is TGCGCCAGCAGCCAGGTCACAGGTACCTACGAGCAGTACTTC.

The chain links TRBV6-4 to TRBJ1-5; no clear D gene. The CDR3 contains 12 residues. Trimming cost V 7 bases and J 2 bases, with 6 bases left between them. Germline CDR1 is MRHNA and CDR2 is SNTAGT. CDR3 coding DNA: TGTGCCAGCACCCCAGGCAATCAGCCCCAGCATTTT. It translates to CASTPGNQPQHF.

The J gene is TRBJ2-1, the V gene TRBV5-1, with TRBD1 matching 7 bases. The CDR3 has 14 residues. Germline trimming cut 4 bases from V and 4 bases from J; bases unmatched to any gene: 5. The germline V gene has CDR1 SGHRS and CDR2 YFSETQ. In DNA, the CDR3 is TGCGCCAGCAGCCAGGGGGTGTTATACAATGAGCAGTTCTTC. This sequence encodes CASSQGVLYNEQFF. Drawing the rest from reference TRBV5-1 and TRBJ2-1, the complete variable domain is KAGVTQTPRYLIKTRGQQVTLSCSPISGHRSVSWYQQTPGQGLQFLFEYFSETQRNKGNFPGRFSGRQFSNSRSEMNVSTLELGDSALYLCASSQGVLYNEQFFGPGTRLTVL.

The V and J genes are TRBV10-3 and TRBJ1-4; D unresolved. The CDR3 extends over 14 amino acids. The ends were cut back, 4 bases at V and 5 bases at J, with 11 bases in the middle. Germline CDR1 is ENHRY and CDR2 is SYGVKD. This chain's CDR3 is CAISAAGVNEKLFF. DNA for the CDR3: TGTGCCATCAGTGCGGCGGGAGTCAATGAAAAACTGTTTTTT.

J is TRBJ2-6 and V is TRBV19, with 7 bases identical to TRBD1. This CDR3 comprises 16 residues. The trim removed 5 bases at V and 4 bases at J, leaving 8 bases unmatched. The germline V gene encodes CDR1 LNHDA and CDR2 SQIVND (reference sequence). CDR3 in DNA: TGTGCCAGTAGTTCTCTGGGGACAGTCGGGGCCAACGTCCTGACTTTC. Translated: CASSSLGTVGANVLTF.

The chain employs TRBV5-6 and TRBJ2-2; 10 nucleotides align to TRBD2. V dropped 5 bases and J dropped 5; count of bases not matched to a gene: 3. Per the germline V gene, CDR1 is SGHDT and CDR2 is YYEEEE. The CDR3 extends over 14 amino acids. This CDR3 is CASSLAGVTGELFF. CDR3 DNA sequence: TGTGCCAGCAGTCTAGCGGGAGTTACCGGGGAGCTGTTTTTT.